This is a list of T cell receptor beta chains from one sample in a study of cytomegalovirus exposure and HLA in healthy donors. Repertoires were generated with immunoSEQ multiplex PCR, while TCRdb's copy carries only in-frame clones and drops some. This sample has some 160,000 clones, with 81% found just once. Sequencing input: PBMCs. The receptor source for this set is a middle-aged man in good health and CMV-seropositive. Both conserved end residues are part of each CDR3. The D gene is left open where the match is weak. Not every row has a clone size; where given, it reads once, few, many or a size class.

D gene | clone size | J gene | V gene | CDR3 protein | CDR3 DNA
NA | NA | TRBJ1-4 | TRBV19 | CASSKGQRSKLFF | TGTGCCAGTAGTAAGGGACAACGATCAAAGCTGTTTTTT
NA | NA | TRBJ1-2 | TRBV27 | CASSFSSRNYGYTF | TGTGCCAGCAGTTTCTCGTCCCGTAACTATGGCTACACCTTC
TRBD1 | NA | TRBJ1-5 | TRBV4-2 | CASSQGHRGGSNQPQHF | TGTGCCAGCAGCCAAGGGCACAGGGGTGGGAGCAATCAGCCCCAGCATTTT
TRBD1 | NA | TRBJ1-1 | TRBV6-5 | CASSYFSGQGNTEAFF | TGTGCCAGCAGTTACTTCTCCGGACAGGGGAACACTGAAGCTTTCTTT
NA | NA | TRBJ2-2 | TRBV6-5 | CASRSGHTGELFF | TGTGCCAGCAGGTCAGGGCACACCGGGGAGCTGTTTTTT
NA | once | TRBJ2-7 | TRBV7-2 | CASSHDHILGNEQYF | TGTGCCAGCAGCCATGATCACATCCTAGGCAACGAGCAGTACTTC
NA | NA | TRBJ2-7 | TRBV7-6 | CASSLESGEGIYEQYF | TGTGCCAGCAGCTTAGAATCAGGGGAGGGGATCTACGAGCAGTACTTC
TRBD1 | few | TRBJ2-7 | TRBV7-2 | CASSLEPGQSSYEQYF | TGTGCCAGCAGCTTAGAGCCGGGACAGAGCTCCTACGAGCAGTACTTC
NA | once | TRBJ2-1 | TRBV14 | CASSQDLSVSRYNEQFF | TGTGCCAGCAGCCAGGATCTGAGTGTTAGCCGTTACAATGAGCAGTTCTTC
NA | few | TRBJ2-2 | TRBV19 | CASSIIGGSNTGELFF | TGTGCCAGTAGTATAATCGGCGGGTCAAACACCGGGGAGCTGTTTTTT
TRBD2 | NA | TRBJ2-5 | TRBV10-1 | CASSESTGGETQYF | TGCGCCAGCAGTGAGTCGACGGGAGGTGAGACCCAGTACTTC
NA | NA | TRBJ2-5 | TRBV30 | CAWSKEGVLSQETQYF | TGTGCCTGGAGTAAGGAGGGAGTCCTAAGTCAGGAGACCCAGTACTTC
NA | NA | TRBJ2-2 | TRBV4-2 | CASSPKRITNTGELFF | TGTGCCAGCAGCCCAAAGCGGATAACGAACACCGGGGAGCTGTTTTTT
TRBD1 | NA | TRBJ2-7 | TRBV4-1 | CASSSRDREGEQYF | TGCGCCAGCAGCTCCCGGGACAGGGAAGGCGAGCAGTACTTC
NA | NA | TRBJ1-1 | TRBV10-3 | CAISEPVGGFEQGMNTEAFF | TGTGCCATCAGTGAGCCGGTGGGGGGGTTTGAACAGGGCATGAACACTGAAGCTTTCTTT
TRBD1 | NA | TRBJ2-2 | TRBV10-2 | CASSEPPGTARVGTGELFF | TGCGCCAGCAGTGAGCCGCCCGGGACAGCCAGGGTAGGGACCGGGGAGCTGTTTTTT
NA | NA | TRBJ1-3 | TRBV6-5 | CASSYLQGLSGNTIYF | TGTGCCAGCAGTTACCTCCAGGGCCTCTCTGGAAACACCATATATTTT
TRBD1 | NA | TRBJ1-1 | TRBV29-1 | CSVARQGVYTEAFF | TGCAGCGTTGCTCGACAGGGGGTCTACACTGAAGCTTTCTTT
NA | NA | TRBJ2-2 | TRBV7-2 | CASSFAGDTGELFF | TGTGCCAGCAGCTTCGCAGGGGACACCGGGGAGCTGTTTTTT
NA | few | TRBJ1-4 | TRBV30 | CAWLTRGPNEKLFF | TGTGCCTGGCTCACCAGGGGCCCTAATGAAAAACTGTTTTTT